The rows below give T cell receptor beta chains drawn from one sample of a study of T cells in localized non-small cell lung cancer. Sequenced by immunoSEQ multiplex PCR; TCRdb stores in-frame clones only, minus some. The sample holds some 54,000 clones, roughly 75% seen once. Sample: PBMCs, taken before any cancer treatment. The receptors shown here come from a woman between 35 and 75 years old with stage II lung adenocarcinoma. CDR3s include the opening cysteine and the closing phenylalanine or tryptophan. The D gene is left open where the match is weak. Size is stated for part of the rows, as once, few or many counts, or as a class when the clone is expanded.

size: -
J: TRBJ1-5
V: TRBV5-1
D: -
CDR3: CASSLGDGDPNQPQHF
DNA: TGCGCCAGCAGCTTGGGGGACGGTGATCCAAATCAGCCCCAGCATTTT

size: -
J: TRBJ2-5
V: TRBV10-3
D: -
CDR3: CAIRGSLEETQYF
DNA: TGTGCCATCCGGGGGTCCTTAGAAGAGACCCAGTACTTC

size: -
J: TRBJ2-1
V: TRBV30
D: -
CDR3: CAWNRLGEQFF
DNA: TGTGCCTGGAACCGGTTGGGTGAGCAGTTCTTC

size: -
J: TRBJ1-1
V: TRBV5-1
D: -
CDR3: CASSFRTGTRNTEAFF
DNA: TGCGCCAGCAGCTTCCGAACAGGGACGAGGAACACTGAAGCTTTCTTT

size: -
J: TRBJ2-1
V: TRBV6-1
D: -
CDR3: CASSELFRSGGHEQFF
DNA: TGTGCCAGCAGTGAACTCTTTCGATCCGGGGGACATGAGCAGTTCTTC

size: few
J: TRBJ2-1
V: TRBV7-9
D: -
CDR3: CASSSTGTAGNEQFF
DNA: TGTGCCAGCAGCTCCACCGGGACAGCGGGGAATGAGCAGTTCTTC

size: many
J: TRBJ2-2
V: TRBV28
D: -
CDR3: CASSLSGTVEGELFF
DNA: TGTGCCAGCAGTCTTTCAGGGACGGTGGAGGGGGAGCTGTTTTTT

size: once
J: TRBJ1-1
V: TRBV7-9
D: -
CDR3: CASSFRAEGAFF
DNA: TGTGCCAGCAGTTTCCGGGCGGAGGGAGCTTTCTTT

size: -
J: TRBJ2-5
V: TRBV7-3
D: -
CDR3: CASSPQQGARETQYF
DNA: TGTGCCAGCAGCCCCCAACAGGGAGCGAGGGAGACCCAGTACTTC

size: once
J: TRBJ2-5
V: TRBV7-2
D: TRBD2
CDR3: CASTLDLGGETQYF
DNA: TGTGCCAGCACCCTTGATTTGGGAGGGGAGACCCAGTACTTC

size: -
J: TRBJ1-1
V: TRBV28
D: TRBD1
CDR3: CASSLGQGNMNTEAFF
DNA: TGTGCCAGCAGCCTCGGACAGGGAAATATGAACACTGAAGCTTTCTTT

size: -
J: TRBJ2-7
V: TRBV5-5
D: -
CDR3: CASSLGPTTYEQYF
DNA: TGTGCCAGCAGCTTGGGACCGACTACCTACGAGCAGTACTTC

size: -
J: TRBJ1-1
V: TRBV2
D: -
CDR3: CASKLRNTEAFF
DNA: TGTGCCAGCAAGTTAAGGAACACTGAAGCTTTCTTT

size: -
J: TRBJ2-3
V: TRBV27
D: TRBD2
CDR3: CASSLSGGAGGTQYF
DNA: TGTGCCAGCAGTTTAAGCGGGGGGGCCGGGGGTACGCAGTATTTT

size: -
J: TRBJ1-4
V: TRBV6-1
D: -
CDR3: CASTEGGTNEKLFF
DNA: TGTGCCAGCACCGAAGGGGGAACTAATGAAAAACTGTTTTTT

size: -
J: TRBJ2-3
V: TRBV6-6
D: -
CDR3: CASKSGGGDTQYF
DNA: TGTGCCAGCAAGTCCGGGGGAGGAGATACGCAGTATTTT

size: once
J: TRBJ2-5
V: TRBV5-1
D: TRBD2
CDR3: CASSSGGGSSQETQYF
DNA: TGCGCCAGCAGCTCTGGCGGGGGGTCCAGCCAAGAGACCCAGTACTTC

size: -
J: TRBJ1-1
V: TRBV11-2
D: -
CDR3: CASSHINRGQNTEAFF
DNA: TGTGCCAGCAGCCATATTAACCGGGGTCAGAACACTGAAGCTTTCTTT

size: -
J: TRBJ2-1
V: TRBV6-5
D: TRBD2
CDR3: CASSYSFGGAVDEQFF
DNA: TGTGCCAGCAGTTACTCGTTCGGGGGGGCCGTAGATGAGCAGTTCTTC

size: once
J: TRBJ2-3
V: TRBV5-4
D: -
CDR3: CASSPRTGGEDTQYF
DNA: TGTGCCAGCAGCCCCAGGACCGGGGGAGAGGATACGCAGTATTTT

size: -
J: TRBJ2-7
V: TRBV18
D: TRBD1
CDR3: CASSPLPGQKAYEQYF
DNA: TGTGCCAGCTCCCCTCTCCCGGGACAGAAGGCCTACGAGCAGTACTTC

size: -
J: TRBJ1-4
V: TRBV7-9
D: TRBD1
CDR3: CASSPGQTGGYEKLFF
DNA: TGTGCCAGCAGCCCGGGGCAGACAGGGGGGTATGAAAAACTGTTTTTT

size: -
J: TRBJ2-5
V: TRBV6-6
D: -
CDR3: CATLAGLGETQYF
DNA: TGTGCCACCCTGGCTGGGCTGGGGGAGACCCAGTACTTC

size: -
J: TRBJ2-1
V: TRBV19
D: -
CDR3: CASGHRRIDYNEQFF
DNA: TGTGCCAGTGGTCACCGGAGGATTGACTACAATGAGCAGTTCTTC

size: -
J: TRBJ2-2
V: TRBV7-2
D: TRBD1
CDR3: CASRPGTGYTGELFF
DNA: TGTGCCAGCAGACCCGGGACAGGCTACACCGGGGAGCTGTTTTTT

size: -
J: TRBJ2-2
V: TRBV5-6
D: -
CDR3: CASSLTGASLSNTGELFF
DNA: TGTGCCAGCAGCTTGACCGGGGCTTCCCTTTCTAACACCGGGGAGCTGTTTTTT

size: -
J: TRBJ2-5
V: TRBV7-8
D: TRBD2
CDR3: CASSLVWSSGETQYF
DNA: TGTGCCAGCAGCTTAGTTTGGTCTAGCGGAGAGACCCAGTACTTC

size: -
J: TRBJ1-1
V: TRBV11-3
D: TRBD1
CDR3: CASSLGGTGYTEAFF
DNA: TGTGCCAGCAGCTTAGGCGGGACAGGGTACACTGAAGCTTTCTTT

size: -
J: TRBJ2-4
V: TRBV28
D: -
CDR3: CASSALGVAKNIQYF
DNA: TGTGCCAGCAGTGCCCTAGGGGTAGCCAAAAACATTCAGTACTTC

size: -
J: TRBJ1-5
V: TRBV5-4
D: -
CDR3: CASSYSGRGINQPQHF
DNA: TGTGCCAGCAGCTACTCAGGACGGGGGATTAATCAGCCCCAGCATTTT

size: -
J: TRBJ2-5
V: TRBV15
D: -
CDR3: CATSREAGGGQETQYF
DNA: TGTGCCACCAGCAGAGAGGCAGGAGGGGGCCAAGAGACCCAGTACTTC

size: -
J: TRBJ2-3
V: TRBV6-6
D: -
CDR3: CASSSGRVAGTDTQYF
DNA: TGTGCCAGCAGTTCCGGAAGGGTAGCTGGCACAGATACGCAGTATTTT

size: -
J: TRBJ2-7
V: TRBV7-9
D: -
CDR3: CASRHRDHEQYF
DNA: TGTGCCAGCAGACACAGGGATCACGAGCAGTACTTC

size: -
J: TRBJ1-2
V: TRBV12-2
D: -
CDR3: CASRLDVGRHYGYTF
DNA: TGTGCAAGTCGCTTGGATGTAGGACGGCACTATGGCTACACCTTC

size: -
J: TRBJ2-3
V: TRBV7-8
D: -
CDR3: CASSLGQGPSTDTQYF
DNA: TGTGCCAGCAGCTTAGGTCAGGGGCCTAGCACAGATACGCAGTATTTT

size: few
J: TRBJ2-7
V: TRBV28
D: -
CDR3: CASKVTGTYEQYF
DNA: TGTGCCAGCAAGGTCACAGGTACCTACGAGCAGTACTTC

size: -
J: TRBJ1-5
V: TRBV6-1
D: TRBD1
CDR3: CASSRGQGQPQHF
DNA: TGTGCCAGCAGTAGGGGACAGGGGCAGCCCCAGCATTTT

size: -
J: TRBJ1-1
V: TRBV19
D: TRBD1
CDR3: CASIMTGVMNTEAFF
DNA: TGTGCCAGTATAATGACAGGGGTTATGAACACTGAAGCTTTCTTT

size: -
J: TRBJ1-5
V: TRBV7-2
D: TRBD1
CDR3: CASSPRGTGGRQPQHF
DNA: TGTGCCAGCAGCCCGAGGGGGACAGGGGGCCGGCAGCCCCAGCATTTT

size: -
J: TRBJ2-3
V: TRBV2
D: TRBD2
CDR3: CASRVAGVFYTDTQYF
DNA: TGTGCCAGCAGGGTAGCGGGGGTCTTCTACACAGATACGCAGTATTTT

size: -
J: TRBJ1-2
V: TRBV18
D: TRBD1
CDR3: CASSPGQDGYTF
DNA: TGTGCCAGCTCACCGGGACAGGATGGCTACACCTTC

size: few
J: TRBJ1-1
V: TRBV30
D: -
CDR3: CAWSVRQEEAFF
DNA: TGTGCCTGGAGTGTACGTCAGGAGGAAGCTTTCTTT

size: few
J: TRBJ1-2
V: TRBV11-1
D: TRBD1
CDR3: CASNGRQGSNYGYTF
DNA: TGTGCCAGCAACGGGCGACAGGGGTCTAACTATGGCTACACCTTC

size: -
J: TRBJ1-5
V: TRBV6-1
D: TRBD1
CDR3: CASSVSRTGYSNQPQHF
DNA: TGTGCCAGCAGTGTTTCGAGGACAGGGTATAGCAATCAGCCCCAGCATTTT

size: -
J: TRBJ1-4
V: TRBV4-3
D: -
CDR3: CASSQDQMEWANEKLFF
DNA: TGCGCCAGCAGCCAAGATCAGATGGAGTGGGCTAATGAAAAACTGTTTTTT

size: -
J: TRBJ2-7
V: TRBV18
D: -
CDR3: CASSPPAGSYEQYF
DNA: TGTGCCAGCTCACCACCTGCGGGGTCCTACGAGCAGTACTTC

size: -
J: TRBJ1-4
V: TRBV6-5
D: -
CDR3: CASSRVPGPEEKLFF
DNA: TGTGCCAGCAGTAGGGTACCGGGCCCCGAAGAAAAACTGTTTTTT

size: -
J: TRBJ2-7
V: TRBV10-2
D: -
CDR3: CASSEGTPKTYEQYF
DNA: TGCGCCAGCAGTGAGGGGACTCCGAAAACCTACGAGCAGTACTTC

size: -
J: TRBJ1-3
V: TRBV30
D: -
CDR3: CAWTTDLKNTIYF
DNA: TGTGCCTGGACGACAGACCTTAAAAACACCATATATTTT